Listed here are 17 T cell receptor beta chains from one sample, sequenced in a study of cytomegalovirus exposure and HLA in healthy donors. Use of 60 Vbeta and 13 Jbeta primers characterized the PCR. This table comes from immunoSEQ multiplex PCR, and its TCRdb copy is limited to in-frame clones, with some not included. The sample consists of some 150,000 clones, around 79% of them appearing once. The specimen was PBMCs. The receptors derive from a man aged 35-49 years in good health and CMV-seropositive.

The J gene is TRBJ2-2, the V gene TRBV5-1, with no clear D. The CDR3 consists of 12 residues. The V gene lost 5 bases and the J gene lost 6 bases, with 8 bases spanning the gap. The germline CDR1 and CDR2 sequences are SGHRS and YFSETQ. CDR3 sequence: CASRGSPGELFF. DNA for the CDR3: TGCGCCAGCAGGGGCTCGCCCGGGGAGCTGTTTTTT.

DNA of the CDR3: TGTGCCAGCGGCTGGGGGGATCCAGGGGAGACCCAGTACTTC. This sequence encodes CASGWGDPGETQYF. This chain uses TRBV7-9 with TRBJ2-5, with D tentatively TRBD2 (6 bases). Looked up from germline, CDR1 is SEHNR and CDR2 is FQNEAQ (reference sequence). The CDR3 extends over 14 amino acids. V gave up 8 bases and J gave up 5 bases, with 18 bases separating them.

This clone was found once. Within the sample, other DNA sequences also encode this same CDR3. The genes are TRBV29-1 and TRBJ2-5, with 8 bases fitting TRBD2. Trimming removed 4 bases from V and 4 bases from J; junction bases left unmatched: 5. CDR1 and CDR2 (germline): SQVTM, ANQGSEA. The length of the CDR3 is 13 residues. The CDR3 spells CSVVTSGGETQYF. CDR3 sequence (DNA): TGCAGCGTTGTTACCAGCGGGGGAGAGACCCAGTACTTC.

This clone was observed a single time. DNA for the CDR3: TGTGCCAGCAGCCCAGGGACTAGCGGTTCCTACAATGAGCAGTTCTTC. Protein sequence: CASSPGTSGSYNEQFF. The rearrangement joins TRBV7-6 to TRBJ2-1; TRBD2 aligns across 11 bases. Unmatched junction bases numbered 4, after V lost 5 bases and J lost 1 base. Germline loops: CDR1 SGHVS, CDR2 FNYEAQ. This CDR3 has 16 residues.

The J gene is TRBJ2-4, the V gene TRBV19; 7 positions match TRBD1. The germline CDR1 and CDR2 sequences are LNHDA and SQIVND (reference sequence). Trimming cost V 9 bases and J 1 base; bases outside gene matches: 9. The CDR3 is 15 residues long. The CDR3 spells CASAREGAAKNIQYF. The CDR3 nucleotides read TGTGCCAGCGCACGAGAGGGGGCGGCCAAAAACATTCAGTACTTC.

The V call is TRBV4-1, the J call TRBJ2-7, with a weak D call TRBD2 (5 bases). The CDR3 extends over 16 amino acids. The V gene's germline CDR1 is MGHRA and CDR2 YSYEKL. Trimming removed 5 bases at V and 2 bases at J, with 19 bases between. CDR3 DNA: TGCGCCAGCAGCTTAGCTGGACCCTCGGGGACCTACGAGCAGTACTTC. Its protein product is CASSLAGPSGTYEQYF.

This rearrangement joins TRBV6-6 to TRBJ1-4, with D possibly matching TRBD1 (5 bases). CDR3 length equals 14 residues. V was trimmed by 0 bases and J by 8 bases, leaving 10 bases between them. Germline lookup yields CDR1 MNHNY and CDR2 SVGAGI (reference sequence). The DNA of the CDR3 is TGTGCCAGCAGTTACTCGTGGACATCCGAAAAACTGTTTTTT. Amino acids: CASSYSWTSEKLFF.

The chain combines TRBV7-6 with TRBJ2-1, with 8 bases aligning to TRBD2. Germline assignment: CDR1 SGHVS and CDR2 FNYEAQ. V lost 1 base to trimming and J lost 8 bases; unmatched junction nucleotides: 7. CDR3 size: 15 residues. The CDR3 protein is CASSLGAGGSDEQFF. CDR3 DNA: TGTGCCAGCAGCTTAGGGGCGGGAGGTTCCGATGAGCAGTTCTTC.

This chain links TRBV11-2 with TRBJ1-1, with D tentatively TRBD1 (6 bases). This CDR3 comprises 13 residues. The germline V and J ends were trimmed by 3 bases and 4 bases, with 9 bases remaining between them. The V gene's germline CDR1 is SGHAT and CDR2 FQNNGV. The CDR3 sequence is CASSLRQATEAFF. The CDR3 coding sequence is TGTGCCAGCAGCTTGCGACAGGCCACTGAAGCTTTCTTT.

The chain combines TRBV2 with TRBJ2-7, with 8 bases fitting TRBD1. The CDR3 extends over 14 amino acids. The ends lost 6 bases at V and 1 base at J; junction bases unmatched: 5. Germline CDR1 and CDR2: SNHLY and FYNNEI. The CDR3 DNA is TGTGCCAGCAGATACAGGGGGACATCCTACGAGCAGTACTTC. Translated: CASRYRGTSYEQYF.

The V and J genes are TRBV6-5 and TRBJ2-1, with D possibly matching TRBD2 (5 bases). The CDR3 totals 14 residues. Germline V lookup: CDR1 MNHEY, CDR2 SVGAGI. Trimming pared 2 bases from V and 4 bases from J, leaving 9 bases between. CDR3 DNA: TGTGCCAGCAGTTACCACGGGGTTTACAATGAGCAGTTCTTC. Encoded protein: CASSYHGVYNEQFF.

The chain recombines TRBV4-1 with TRBJ2-3; TRBD1 is a possible D gene (5 bases). Germline V gives CDR1 MGHRA, CDR2 YSYEKL. The CDR3 is 17 residues long. V was trimmed by 4 bases and J by 3 bases, leaving 20 bases between them. In DNA, the CDR3 is TGCGCCAGCAGCCCCCTGGTTGTGGTGGGGCGGACAGATACGCAGTATTTT. This sequence encodes CASSPLVVVGRTDTQYF.

The chain joins TRBV7-9 to TRBJ1-1; tentatively, D is TRBD1 (5 bases). The germline CDR1 and CDR2 sequences are SEHNR and FQNEAQ (reference sequence). V lost 1 base to trimming and J lost 1 base, with 10 bases between them. The CDR3 runs 15 residues. CDR3 coding DNA: TGTGCCAGCAGCTTAGTAGGGGTTAAGAACACTGAAGCTTTCTTT. Its protein product is CASSLVGVKNTEAFF.

The chain is built from TRBV4-1 and TRBJ2-5, with D unclear. CDR1 and CDR2 from the germline V gene are MGHRA and YSYEKL. Trimming shortened V by 3 bases and J by 5 bases, and 10 bases separated the two germline ends. CDR3 size: 13 residues. The CDR3 loop is CASSQAERETQYF. In nucleotides, the CDR3 is TGCGCCAGCAGCCAGGCGGAGAGGGAGACCCAGTACTTC.

J is TRBJ2-6 and V is TRBV6-1, with D perhaps TRBD2 (6 bases). The germline gives CDR1 MNHNS, CDR2 SASEGT. Trimming cost V 4 bases and J 4 bases, with 14 bases left between them. CDR3 length equals 16 residues. CDR3 in amino acids: CASSGGVPSGANVLTF. The CDR3, as DNA: TGTGCCAGCAGTGGGGGGGTCCCCTCGGGGGCCAACGTCCTGACTTTC.

This chain joins TRBV13 and TRBJ1-6; D call uncertain. Germline lookup yields CDR1 PRHDT and CDR2 FYEKMQ (reference sequence). CDR3 length: 12 amino acids. With 4 bases removed from V and 8 bases from J, the gap between germline ends came to 6 bases. This CDR3 is CASSSQDSPLHF. The DNA for the CDR3 is TGTGCCAGCAGCTCCCAGGATTCACCCCTCCACTTT.

The chain couples TRBV18 to TRBJ1-5; tentative D call: TRBD1 (5 bases). Germline assignment: CDR1 KGHSH and CDR2 LQKENI. This CDR3 is built from 14 residues. V lost 1 base, J lost 7 bases, and 11 bases lay in between. CDR3 amino acids: CASSPQQGAQPQHF. CDR3 in DNA: TGTGCCAGCTCACCACAGCAGGGTGCCCAGCCCCAGCATTTT.